The 5 T cell receptor beta chains presented below share a single source sample, sequenced in a study of cytomegalovirus exposure and HLA in healthy donors. PCR involved 60 Vbeta and 13 Jbeta primers. TCRdb's copy holds only in-frame clones and misses some; the assay was immunoSEQ multiplex PCR. The table lists 110,000 or so clones, around 72% of them singletons. Material for sequencing was PBMCs. The source is a male donor in good health and CMV-seronegative.

The chain joins TRBV11-2 to TRBJ1-3; D not resolved. CDR3 length: 14 residues. The germline V gene encodes CDR1 SGHAT and CDR2 FQNNGV. V was pared by 5 bases and J by 4 bases, with 12 bases between. The CDR3 DNA reads TGTGCCAGCAGCGGTCGGTTTGTCGGAAACACCATATATTTT. As protein: CASSGRFVGNTIYF.

Only a few counts were recorded for this clone. The J gene is TRBJ1-3, the V gene TRBV11-2; the match to TRBD1 covers 7 bases. With 6 bases clipped from V and 10 bases from J, the junction kept 12 bases outside the gene matches. Germline CDR1 and CDR2: SGHAT and FQNNGV. The CDR3 is 14 residues long. CDR3 loop: CASRHRTGLATIYF. The CDR3 region has the DNA TGTGCCAGCAGACATAGGACAGGACTCGCAACCATATATTTT.

This chain connects TRBV19 to TRBJ2-1, with TRBD2 matching over 9 bases. The CDR3 runs to 14 residues. V gave up 1 base and J gave up 9 bases; unmatched junction bases: 4. CDR1 is LNHDA and CDR2 is SQIVND in the germline V gene (reference sequence). The CDR3 loop is CASSIGGRAGEQFF. The CDR3 DNA reads TGTGCCAGTAGTATAGGCGGGAGGGCCGGTGAGCAGTTCTTC.

This chain uses TRBV28 with TRBJ2-1; tentative D call: TRBD1 (8 bases). CDR1 and CDR2 (germline): MDHEN, SYDVKM. Trimming took 6 bases from V and 5 from J, leaving 17 bases between them. This CDR3 has 15 amino acids. The CDR3 region is CASSRGQGGDNEQFF. The DNA of the CDR3 is TGTGCCAGCAGCCGTGGACAGGGAGGGGACAATGAGCAGTTCTTC. Full variable domain (remainder filled in from reference TRBV28 and TRBJ2-1): DVKVTQSSRYLVKRTGEKVFLECVQDMDHENMFWYRQDPGLGLRLIYFSYDVKMKEKGDIPEGYSVSREKKERFSLILESASTNQTSMYLCASSRGQGGDNEQFFGPGTRLTVL.

This clone was seen only once. This chain uses TRBV5-1 with TRBJ2-3; 9 bases match TRBD2. CDR1 is SGHRS and CDR2 is YFSETQ in the germline V gene. Germline trimming cut 4 bases from V and 6 bases from J; bases unmatched to any gene: 9. This CDR3 comprises 15 residues. CDR3 in amino acids: CASSEGGRAADTQYF. CDR3 sequence (DNA): TGCGCCAGCAGCGAAGGCGGGAGGGCCGCGGATACGCAGTATTTT.